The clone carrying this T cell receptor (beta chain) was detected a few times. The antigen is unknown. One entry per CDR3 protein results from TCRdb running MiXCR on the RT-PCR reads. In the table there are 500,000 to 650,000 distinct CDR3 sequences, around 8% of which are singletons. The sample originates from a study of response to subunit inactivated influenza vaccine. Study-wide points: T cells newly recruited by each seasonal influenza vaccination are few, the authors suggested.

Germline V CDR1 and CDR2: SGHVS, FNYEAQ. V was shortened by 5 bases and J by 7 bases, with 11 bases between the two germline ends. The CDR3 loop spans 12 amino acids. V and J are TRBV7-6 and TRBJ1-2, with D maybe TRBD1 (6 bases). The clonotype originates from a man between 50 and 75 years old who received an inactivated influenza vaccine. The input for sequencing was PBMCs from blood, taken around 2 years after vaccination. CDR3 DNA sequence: TGTGCCAGCAGCACCGGGGGGGCTGGCTACACCTTC. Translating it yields CASSTGGAGYTF.